The source of this T cell receptor (beta chain) is a study of blood T cells in healthy people across ages. Primers used in a second PCR of roughly 7 to 12 cycles were a sample-barcoded 5' primer and a J-beta primer mix. Each CDR3 protein is one row after TCRdb ran MiXCR on the 5' RACE reads. The profile covers 650,000 to 1,000,000 distinct CDR3 sequences, with under 40% appearing a single time and over 10% taken by the ten largest. This clonotype was obtained from a man aged 18 to 30 in good health. Material for sequencing was blood.

The CDR3 reads CSASSGDTYNEQFF. The CDR3 DNA sequence: TGCAGTGCTAGTAGTGGGGACACCTACAATGAGCAGTTCTTC. The V gene is TRBV20-1, the J gene TRBJ2-1; the D gene is possibly TRBD1 (6 bases). The CDR3 spans 14 residues. From germline, CDR1 is DFQATT and CDR2 SNEGSKA (reference sequence). Trimming stripped 3 bases from V and 2 bases from J, with 11 bases between.